This T cell receptor (beta chain) came from a study of cytotoxic CD8 clonotypes in ibrutinib-treated CLL. On this clone: Its target is unknown.

Study-level points and caveats: Private clonotypes, not public ones, expanded at ibrutinib response. Higher circulating CD8+ T-cell counts strongly accompanied higher baseline clonality, above age-matched healthy donors.

Sequenced by immunoSEQ multiplex PCR; TCRdb stores in-frame clones only, minus some. The sample lists about 140,000 clones; 65% to 85% were seen once. CDR3 length equals 17 residues. Germline V gene lookup returns CDR1 MGHRA and CDR2 YSYEKL. V lost 4 bases to trimming and J lost 4 bases; unmatched junction nucleotides: 10. This receptor was obtained from a human donor with chronic lymphocytic leukemia. The genes are TRBV4-1 and TRBJ2-3, with 11 bases that match TRBD2. This sample comprised PBMCs, obtained after 36 months of ibrutinib treatment. The chain's CDR3 is CASSPLPSGGRSDTQYF. The DNA for the CDR3 is TGCGCCAGCAGCCCCCTGCCTAGCGGGGGGCGGTCAGATACGCAGTATTTT.